The rows below give T cell receptor beta chains drawn from one sample of a study of PD-1 blockade in classical Hodgkin lymphoma. Sequencing was performed with immunoSEQ multiplex PCR; in TCRdb, only in-frame clones are kept and a portion is missing. Seen here are about 35,000 clones, 80% to 95% observed once, and the top ten hold around 0.21%. The source was CD4+ T cells from blood, collected at baseline. The receptors stem from a human donor with classical Hodgkin lymphoma. Each CDR3 is given with its conserved first and last residue. D genes are given only for firm matches. Size is stated for part of the rows, as once, few or many counts, or as a class when the clone is expanded.

D gene,J gene,clone size,CDR3 length,V gene,CDR3 DNA,CDR3 protein
TRBD1,TRBJ2-3,NA,15,TRBV30,TGTGCCTGGAGTGCTCTGGGACAGGGGTTTGATACGCAGTATTTT,CAWSALGQGFDTQYF
NA,TRBJ2-3,NA,15,TRBV7-3,TGTGCCAGCAGCCCCCGGACAGCTAGCACAGATACGCAGTATTTT,CASSPRTASTDTQYF
TRBD2,TRBJ2-5,NA,16,TRBV6-5,TGTGCCAGCAGTTACGCGGGACTAGCGGGGACAGAGACCCAGTACTTC,CASSYAGLAGTETQYF
NA,TRBJ2-1,once,13,TRBV7-6,TGTGCCGTGCCCGGCGAGGTGAGGAATGAGCAGTTCTTC,CAVPGEVRNEQFF
NA,TRBJ2-7,NA,14,TRBV19,TGTGCCAGTAGCCCGGGACTCGGAATCTACGAGCAGTACTTC,CASSPGLGIYEQYF
TRBD2,TRBJ2-1,once,17,TRBV7-8,TGTGCCAGCAGCTTGCGTGGACTAGCGACATCCTACAATGAGCAGTTCTTC,CASSLRGLATSYNEQFF
NA,TRBJ2-1,NA,15,TRBV28,TGTGCCAGCAGTTTATCGCCCTCATGGCTGAATGAGCAGTTCTTC,CASSLSPSWLNEQFF
TRBD1,TRBJ1-4,NA,14,TRBV5-1,TGCGCCAGCAGGCTGGACAGGTCTAATGAAAAACTGTTTTTT,CASRLDRSNEKLFF
TRBD2,TRBJ2-1,NA,20,TRBV4-2,TGTGCCAGCAGCCAAGGACTAGCGGAGAGACTAACCCCGCGTGGCAATGAGCAGTTCTTC,CASSQGLAERLTPRGNEQFF
NA,TRBJ2-3,NA,15,TRBV6-1,TGTGCCAGCAGTGAAGAGGGTAAGAGTACAGATACGCAGTATTTT,CASSEEGKSTDTQYF
NA,TRBJ1-6,NA,15,TRBV4-1,TGCGCCAGCAGCCGTGGGGCCGTTGGAAATTCACCCCTCCACTTT,CASSRGAVGNSPLHF
TRBD1,TRBJ2-7,NA,15,TRBV7-3,TGTGCCAGCGCACGACAGGGACAGGGTAACTACGAGCAGTACTTC,CASARQGQGNYEQYF
TRBD1,TRBJ1-1,NA,14,TRBV5-6,TGTGCCAGCAGCCGAGGGACAGACTACACTGAAGCTTTCTTT,CASSRGTDYTEAFF
NA,TRBJ2-3,NA,16,TRBV5-6,TGTGCCAGCAGCTTGTCAGTTTTCAGGGCCACAGATACGCAGTATTTT,CASSLSVFRATDTQYF
TRBD1,TRBJ2-5,NA,19,TRBV28,TGTGCCAGCAATCATAGACAGGGGCCAACAACGCGGAGATGGGAGACCCAGTACTTC,CASNHRQGPTTRRWETQYF
NA,TRBJ2-3,NA,15,TRBV11-2,TGTGCCAGCAGCTTAACGGGTTACAGCACAGATACGCAGTATTTT,CASSLTGYSTDTQYF
NA,TRBJ2-2,few,14,TRBV9,TGTGCCAGTAGCACTAGCTCCCGGACCGGGGAGCTGTTTTTT,CASSTSSRTGELFF